Presented here are 7 T cell receptor beta chains from one specimen sequenced in a study of CD8 T cells in Susac syndrome. Roughly 0.45 to 1 ug RNA was reverse transcribed with random hexamers. Via MiXCR, TCRdb re-called the immunoSEQ multiplex PCR reads, giving one row per CDR3 protein. Among fewer than 150,000 distinct CDR3 sequences, approximately 95% were seen once, and the ten largest hold over 0.15%. Specimen: CD8+ T cells from PBMCs. These receptors came from a human donor with Susac syndrome.

The J gene is TRBJ2-7, the V gene TRBV3-1, with 13 bases aligning to TRBD2. The length of the CDR3 is 14 residues. Germline V gene lookup returns CDR1 LGHDT and CDR2 YNNKEL (reference sequence). With 4 bases clipped from V and 9 bases from J, the junction kept 6 bases outside the gene matches. CDR3 DNA sequence: TGTGCCAGCAGCCCCGGGACTAGCGGGAACGCGCAGTACTTC. Amino acids: CASSPGTSGNAQYF.

The chain carries TRBV14 and TRBJ2-7; the D is unclear. This CDR3 is built from 13 residues. Germline values: CDR1 SGHDN, CDR2 FVKESK. Trimming took 2 bases from V and 10 from J, leaving 15 bases between them. The DNA of the CDR3 is TGTGCCAGCAGCCAATTCCCCTACGTGAACCAGTACTTC. This codes for CASSQFPYVNQYF.

The J gene is TRBJ2-1, the V gene TRBV12-3 or TRBV12-4; tentatively, D is TRBD2 (6 bases). The ends were cut back, 2 bases at V and 5 bases at J, with 10 bases in the middle. CDR3 length equals 14 residues. The CDR3 is CASSLPGENNEQFF. The CDR3 coding sequence is TGTGCCAGCAGTTTACCGGGAGAGAACAATGAGCAGTTCTTC.

This clonotype was observed a single time. V gene TRBV10-2 combines with J gene TRBJ1-2; D gene unclear. The V gene lost 4 bases and the J gene lost 4 bases, with 16 bases spanning the gap. The germline V gene encodes CDR1 WSHSY and CDR2 SAAADI. This CDR3 is 15 amino acids long. CDR3 in amino acids: CASSVQVVSGYGYTF. The CDR3 DNA sequence: TGCGCCAGCAGTGTCCAGGTGGTCTCGGGCTATGGCTACACCTTC.

The chain joins TRBV30 to TRBJ2-1; 7 bases fit TRBD1. V trimming: 0 bases; J trimming: 3 bases; junction bases outside the gene matches: 5. In germline, CDR1 is GTSNPN, CDR2 SVGIG (reference sequence). The CDR3 totals 15 residues. CDR3 amino acids: CAWSVRGGGYNEQFF. The CDR3 region has the DNA TGTGCCTGGAGTGTACGAGGGGGCGGCTACAATGAGCAGTTCTTC.

The gene calls are TRBV7-6 and TRBJ1-5; D not certain. The germline V and J ends were trimmed by 5 bases and 0 bases, with 11 bases remaining between them. The CDR3 is 15 residues long. Germline lookup yields CDR1 SGHVS and CDR2 FNYEAQ. The CDR3 loop is CASSRLAYSNQPQHF. The CDR3 region has the DNA TGTGCCAGCAGCCGACTCGCTTATAGCAATCAGCCCCAGCATTTT.

The V and J genes are TRBV4-1 and TRBJ2-7, with D possibly matching TRBD1 (6 bases). The CDR3 covers 13 residues. V lost 3 bases, J lost 6 bases, and 12 bases lay in between. Germline values: CDR1 MGHRA, CDR2 YSYEKL. The CDR3 loop reads CASSQGAGAEQYF. For the CDR3, the DNA is TGCGCCAGCAGCCAGGGGGCAGGGGCCGAGCAGTACTTC.